This T cell receptor (beta chain) was sequenced during a study of CD8 T cells in Susac syndrome. Peripheral blood CD8+ and CD4+ T cells were profiled by TCR beta sequencing. The patients who served as multiple sclerosis controls were treatment-naive and had stable or active relapsing-remitting disease that fulfilled the revised McDonald criteria. Negative isolation was used for CD8+ and CD4+ T cells and FACS enrichment for TEMRA cells. Random hexamers were used to reverse transcribe 0.5 to 1 ug of RNA. Amplification of TCR beta CDR3 spanned 54 Vbeta and 13 Jbeta via immunoSEQ multiplex PCR. TCRdb processed the immunoSEQ multiplex PCR reads anew with MiXCR; each CDR3 protein has one entry. The sample comprises tens of thousands of distinct CDR3 sequences, roughly 93% of which are singletons, and less than 0.55% rests with the top ten. The germline CDR1 and CDR2 sequences are SGHTA and FQGNSA. V gave up 5 bases and J gave up 5 bases, with 19 bases separating them. The CDR3 is made up of 15 amino acids.

This rearrangement joins TRBV7-2 to TRBJ2-7, with D possibly matching TRBD2 (6 bases). This receptor was obtained from a human donor with multiple sclerosis. Sequencing was carried out using CD8+ T cells from PBMCs. CDR3 sequence (DNA): TGTGCCAGCAGCACGGGGGTGTGGGGGTTTGACGAGCAGTACTTC. Translating gives CASSTGVWGFDEQYF. Full variable domain (remainder filled in from reference TRBV7-2 and TRBJ2-7): GAGVSQSPSNKVTEKGKDVELRCDPISGHTALYWYRQSLGQGLEFLIYFQGNSAPDKSGLPSDRFSAERTGGSVSTLTIQRTQQEDSAVYLCASSTGVWGFDEQYFGPGTRLTVT.